The 6 T cell receptor beta chains below all came from one sample that was sequenced in a study of T cells after yellow fever vaccination. Each CDR3 protein is one row after TCRdb ran MiXCR on the 5' RACE reads. The sample records 300,000 to 400,000 distinct CDR3 sequences, 6.2% being singletons. Sequencing used PBMCs, obtained 5 days after the yellow fever booster vaccination. All receptors come from a man aged 25-45 years who received the YFV17D yellow fever vaccine.

Many counts were recorded for this clonotype. This chain connects TRBV6-6 to TRBJ2-7; the D is unclear. The V gene lost 5 bases and the J gene lost 2 bases, with 10 bases spanning the gap. CDR3 length: 13 amino acids. Germline CDR1 is MNHNY and CDR2 is SVGAGI (reference sequence). The CDR3 is CASSPFQTYEQYF. CDR3 nucleotides: TGTGCCAGCAGTCCCTTCCAAACCTACGAGCAGTACTTC.

The gene calls are TRBV5-1 and TRBJ2-1; TRBD2 aligns across 8 bases. J lost 5 bases, V lost 4 bases, and 8 bases had no gene match. The germline gives CDR1 SGHRS, CDR2 YFSETQ. This CDR3 comprises 15 residues. CDR3 bases: TGCGCCAGCAGCGGGGCACCAGCGGGAGACAATGAGCAGTTCTTC. This translates into CASSGAPAGDNEQFF.

This clonotype was seen only a few times. The chain couples TRBV20-1 to TRBJ2-3; 9 positions match TRBD2. Germline loops: CDR1 DFQATT, CDR2 SNEGSKA (reference sequence). Germline trimming cut 5 bases from V and 7 bases from J; bases unmatched to any gene: 7. The CDR3 is made up of 13 amino acids. In nucleotides, the CDR3 is TGCAGTGCTTCCGGGACTAGCTCCAATACGCAGTATTTT. It specifies CSASGTSSNTQYF.

This clonotype was detected only a few times. The V call is TRBV6-2 or TRBV6-3, the J call TRBJ2-5; D gene uncertain. Germline V gene sequence: CDR1 MNHEY, CDR2 SVGEGT. Trimming shortened V by 4 bases and J by 3 bases, and 18 bases separated the two germline ends. There are 16 residues in the CDR3. The CDR3 DNA reads as TGTGCCAGCAGTTTCCACTACCCGGACGGTGAAGAGACCCAGTACTTC. This translates into CASSFHYPDGEETQYF.

The rearrangement joins TRBV29-1 to TRBJ1-1; 8 positions agree with TRBD1. Germline CDR1 and CDR2: SQVTM and ANQGSEA. V dropped 0 bases and J dropped 0; count of bases not matched to a gene: 6. CDR3 size: 16 residues. The CDR3 is CSVEDRTGRMNTEAFF. In DNA form, the CDR3 reads TGCAGCGTTGAAGACCGGACAGGGCGTATGAACACTGAAGCTTTCTTT. The full variable domain, its missing parts supplied by reference TRBV29-1 and TRBJ1-1, is SAVISQKPSRDICQRGTSLTIQCQVDSQVTMMFWYRQQPGQSLTLIATANQGSEATYESGFVIDKFPISRPNLTFSTLTVSNMSPEDSSIYLCSVEDRTGRMNTEAFFGQGTRLTVV.

This clonotype came up many times. The CDR3 DNA follows: TGTGCCAGCAGCTTGGCGGGGGGACTAGCGGGACGGGCGGCCCAGTACTTC. The encoded protein is CASSLAGGLAGRAAQYF. The chain has TRBV5-4 and TRBJ2-5; TRBD2 matches at 13 bases. This CDR3 has 17 residues. V lost 0 bases to trimming and J lost 9 bases; unmatched junction nucleotides: 11. Per the germline V gene, CDR1 is SGHNT and CDR2 is YYREEE (reference sequence). The full variable domain, completed using reference TRBV5-4 and TRBJ2-5, is ETGVTQSPTHLIKTRGQQVTLRCSSQSGHNTVSWYQQALGQGPQFIFQYYREEENGRGNFPPRFSGLQFPNYSSELNVNALELDDSALYLCASSLAGGLAGRAAQYFGPGTRLLVL.